This TCR beta chain is from a study of beta chain features in type 1 diabetes. Study-wide results and limits: All four CD4+ subsets of Type 1 diabetes patients contained TCRB CDR3s that were moderately but significantly shorter. Insertion counts at VDJ junctions were lower in type 1 diabetes patients, who also showed more deletions there.

V lost 4 bases, J lost 4 bases, and 7 bases lay in between. Germline V gene sequence: CDR1 SGHTA, CDR2 FQGNSA. This CDR3 comprises 13 residues. This clone was seen more than once but under ten times. Its antigen is still unknown. Other DNA sequences of this sample code for an identical CDR3. It was one heparinised blood draw, averaging around 100 mL, that each donor gave. Without exception, sorted populations had purity beyond 98%. The authors reverse transcribed all of the isolated RNA, so sequencing captured expressed TCRB transcripts. Produced via immunoSEQ multiplex PCR; TCRdb's table is partial and in-frame only. Among around 710,000 clones listed, roughly 12% were seen once.

Sequencing was done on a sample of naive CD4+ T cells from blood. The chain couples TRBV7-2 to TRBJ2-2; D unresolved. The sequence was collected from a man aged 25-45 years with type 1 diabetes. The CDR3 DNA sequence: TGTGCCAGCAGCTCCCGGGCCACCGGGGAGCTGTTTTTT. Translated, it gives CASSSRATGELFF. Supplemented by reference TRBV7-2 and TRBJ2-2, the full variable domain reads GAGVSQSPSNKVTEKGKDVELRCDPISGHTALYWYRQSLGQGLEFLIYFQGNSAPDKSGLPSDRFSAERTGGSVSTLTIQRTQQEDSAVYLCASSSRATGELFFGEGSRLTVL.